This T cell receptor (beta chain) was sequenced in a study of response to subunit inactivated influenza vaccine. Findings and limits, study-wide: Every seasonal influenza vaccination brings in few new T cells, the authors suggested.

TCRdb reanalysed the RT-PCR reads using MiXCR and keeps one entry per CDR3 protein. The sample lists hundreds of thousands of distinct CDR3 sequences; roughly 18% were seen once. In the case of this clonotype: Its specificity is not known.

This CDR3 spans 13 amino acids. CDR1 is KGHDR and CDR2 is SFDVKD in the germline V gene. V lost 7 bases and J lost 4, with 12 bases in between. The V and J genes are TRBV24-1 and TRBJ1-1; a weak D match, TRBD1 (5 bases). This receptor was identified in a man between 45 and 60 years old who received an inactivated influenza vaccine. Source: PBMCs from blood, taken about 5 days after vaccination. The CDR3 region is CATRGRGGTEAFF. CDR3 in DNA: TGTGCCACCAGGGGCCGGGGGGGCACTGAAGCTTTCTTT.